A selection of T cell receptor beta chains follows, all from one sample in a study of CD8 T cells in ankylosing spondylitis. MiXCR was run by TCRdb on the 5' RACE reads, yielding one entry per CDR3 protein. The table lists 650,000 to 800,000 distinct CDR3 sequences, over 15% of them singletons. The sample taken for sequencing was blood, either unsorted or a sorted T cell fraction (not recorded which). Receptors were obtained from a male donor with ankylosing spondylitis. The CDR3 runs from the conserved cysteine through the conserved F or W. A D gene is named only where the DNA matches it firmly. Where a row states a size, it is once, few, many or the class of an expanded clone; other rows omit it.

. | TRBJ2-7 | TRBV7-9 | . | CASSPEVRYEQYF | TGTGCCAGCAGCCCCGAAGTCCGCTACGAGCAGTACTTC
. | TRBJ2-1 | TRBV15 | . | CATSTEVGEGPYNEQFF | TGTGCCACCAGCACAGAGGTCGGAGAGGGGCCCTACAATGAGCAGTTCTTC
few | TRBJ2-7 | TRBV6-2/TRBV6-3 | TRBD2 | CASSYGLAGSPYEQYF | TGCGCCAGCAGTTACGGACTAGCGGGGTCCCCCTACGAGCAGTACTTC
. | TRBJ2-1 | TRBV9 | TRBD2 | CASSVDSGTYNEQFF | TGTGCCAGCAGCGTAGATAGCGGGACTTACAATGAGCAGTTCTTC
few | TRBJ2-5 | TRBV29-1 | . | CSVDWDGTETQYF | TGCAGCGTTGATTGGGATGGAACAGAGACCCAGTACTTC
. | TRBJ1-1 | TRBV28 | . | CASRGRGATTEAFF | TGTGCCAGCAGGGGACGGGGGGCCACCACTGAAGCTTTCTTT
few | TRBJ2-1 | TRBV7-2 | . | CASSLVPGYNEQFF | TGTGCCAGCAGCTTAGTCCCGGGGTACAATGAGCAGTTCTTC
few | TRBJ2-1 | TRBV6-1 | . | CASSEDPLRGATYNEQFF | TGTGCCAGCAGTGAAGACCCCCTCAGGGGGGCGACTTACAATGAGCAGTTCTTC
. | TRBJ2-3 | TRBV4-3 | TRBD2 | CASSPRDSGFTDTQYF | TGCGCCAGCAGCCCCCGGGATAGCGGGTTCACAGATACGCAGTATTTT
. | TRBJ2-7 | TRBV20-1 | TRBD1 | CSAPGQGGYEQYF | TGCAGTGCTCCGGGACAGGGGGGCTACGAGCAGTACTTC
few | TRBJ2-3 | TRBV7-9 | TRBD2 | CASSSTSGNGDTQYF | TGTGCCAGCAGCTCTACTAGCGGGAATGGGGATACGCAGTATTTT
few | TRBJ1-2 | TRBV2 | . | CASSVGDYYGYTF | TGTGCCAGCAGTGTTGGAGATTACTATGGCTACACCTTC
. | TRBJ1-1 | TRBV7-6 | TRBD1 | CASSLGPGGQKNTEAFF | TGTGCCAGCAGCCTGGGCCCAGGGGGACAGAAGAACACTGAAGCTTTCTTT
. | TRBJ1-1 | TRBV12-3/TRBV12-4 | TRBD1 | CASTPGQGRTEAFF | TGTGCCAGCACCCCGGGACAGGGACGTACTGAAGCTTTCTTT
few | TRBJ2-7 | TRBV12-3/TRBV12-4 | . | CATSPGGGLYEQYF | TGTGCCACCTCTCCAGGGGGGGGTCTCTACGAGCAGTACTTC
. | TRBJ2-3 | TRBV30 | TRBD2 | CAWSVHSGGTDTQYF | TGTGCCTGGAGTGTACATAGCGGGGGGACAGATACGCAGTATTTT
. | TRBJ2-2 | TRBV28 | . | CASSSVRTNTGELFF | TGTGCCAGCAGTTCTGTACGAACGAACACCGGGGAGCTGTTTTTT
few | TRBJ1-5 | TRBV20-1 | . | CSAPIQRGKQPQHF | TGCAGTGCTCCTATACAAAGGGGAAAGCAGCCCCAGCATTTT
. | TRBJ1-5 | TRBV7-8 | . | CASSPSGGSNQPQHF | TGTGCCAGCAGCCCCTCTGGCGGTAGCAATCAGCCCCAGCATTTT
few | TRBJ1-1 | TRBV7-3 | . | CASSLFGTWTATSNTEAFF | TGTGCCAGCAGCTTATTTGGAACCTGGACGGCGACGTCGAACACTGAAGCTTTCTTT
. | TRBJ2-2 | TRBV4-2 | . | CASSQVPEQNTGELFF | TGTGCCAGCAGCCAAGTCCCCGAACAGAACACCGGGGAGCTGTTTTTT
. | TRBJ1-6 | TRBV7-9 | . | CASSPTREGGSPLHF | TGTGCCAGCAGTCCCACCAGGGAGGGAGGCTCACCCCTCCACTTT
few | TRBJ2-2 | TRBV24-1 | . | CATSAPFAVLGERRTDTGELFF | TGTGCCACCAGTGCCCCTTTCGCCGTGTTGGGGGAAAGGAGGACGGACACCGGGGAGCTGTTTTTT
few | TRBJ2-1 | TRBV20-1 | . | CSASDHYNEQFF | TGCAGTGCTAGCGACCATTACAATGAGCAGTTCTTC
few | TRBJ2-7 | TRBV28 | TRBD1 | CASSGRDSTYEQYF | TGTGCCAGCAGTGGCCGGGACAGTACCTACGAGCAGTACTTC
. | TRBJ2-7 | TRBV20-1 | TRBD1 | CSARRPGTVLSEQYF | TGCAGTGCTAGAAGGCCCGGGACAGTCCTTAGCGAGCAGTACTTC
medium-sized | TRBJ2-1 | TRBV28 | . | CASSPQPSPITNEQFF | TGTGCCAGCAGTCCCCAGCCCTCGCCCATTACAAATGAGCAGTTCTTC
. | TRBJ2-1 | TRBV24-1 | TRBD2 | CATGVTSGRALTSYNEQFF | TGTGCCACCGGGGTGACTAGCGGGAGGGCCCTAACCTCCTACAATGAGCAGTTCTTC
few | TRBJ2-3 | TRBV27 | . | CASSQKGDGTSDTQYF | TGTGCCAGCAGTCAAAAGGGGGACGGGACTTCAGATACGCAGTATTTT
few | TRBJ2-1 | TRBV7-9 | . | CASSLALVGLRVDEQFF | TGTGCCAGCAGCTTAGCTCTGGTAGGACTGCGGGTCGATGAGCAGTTCTTC
few | TRBJ1-2 | TRBV3-1 | . | CASSQVYDGSGGGNYGYTF | TGTGCCAGCAGCCAAGTTTATGATGGGTCGGGCGGCGGTAACTATGGCTACACCTTC
. | TRBJ1-6 | TRBV5-4 | . | CASSSGGAITKYSPLHF | TGTGCCAGCAGCAGTGGAGGGGCCATAACTAAATATTCACCCCTCCACTTT
. | TRBJ1-1 | TRBV7-3 | . | CASSLNPGKNTEAFF | TGTGCCAGCAGCTTAAATCCGGGGAAGAACACTGAAGCTTTCTTT
. | TRBJ2-7 | TRBV29-1 | . | CSVDTSIEQYF | TGCAGCGTTGATACTTCAATCGAGCAGTACTTC
. | TRBJ2-2 | TRBV12-3/TRBV12-4 | . | CASRPGQNTGELFF | TGTGCCAGCAGACCGGGACAGAACACCGGGGAGCTGTTTTTT
few | TRBJ2-7 | TRBV29-1 | . | CSATTGEQYF | TGCAGCGCTACTACAGGCGAGCAGTACTTC
many | TRBJ1-1 | TRBV20-1 | . | CSVSPGRVTEAFF | TGCAGTGTTAGCCCAGGGAGGGTCACTGAAGCTTTCTTT
. | TRBJ2-7 | TRBV7-2 | TRBD1 | CASSPRDRSYYEQYF | TGTGCCAGCAGCCCGAGGGACAGATCCTACTACGAGCAGTACTTC
. | TRBJ2-7 | TRBV7-2 | TRBD1 | CASSWKYRGEQYF | TGTGCCAGCAGCTGGAAGTACAGGGGCGAGCAGTACTTC
few | TRBJ1-1 | TRBV10-3 | TRBD1 | CAISETKGGGQHTEAFF | TGTGCCATCAGTGAGACCAAGGGGGGGGGACAGCACACTGAAGCTTTCTTT
few | TRBJ1-2 | TRBV12-3/TRBV12-4 | . | CASSFNPHYGYTF | TGTGCCAGCAGTTTTAACCCCCACTATGGCTACACCTTC
few | TRBJ2-1 | TRBV9 | TRBD2 | CASSVASGNEQFF | TGTGCCAGCAGCGTCGCTAGCGGGAATGAGCAGTTCTTC
many | TRBJ2-3 | TRBV5-1 | . | CASSWGRGSTDTQYF | TGCGCCAGCAGCTGGGGCAGGGGATCCACAGATACGCAGTATTTT
few | TRBJ2-3 | TRBV5-1 | . | CASRDSYSTDTQYF | TGCGCCAGCAGGGACTCGTATAGCACAGATACGCAGTATTTT
few | TRBJ2-3 | TRBV6-1 | . | CASRLGFTDTQYF | TGTGCCAGCAGACTAGGCTTCACAGATACGCAGTATTTT
. | TRBJ1-5 | TRBV28 | . | CASKVAIGGNQPQHF | TGTGCCAGCAAGGTAGCCATCGGGGGCAATCAGCCCCAGCATTTT
few | TRBJ2-1 | TRBV6-1 | . | CASSQPASGEQFF | TGTGCCAGCAGCCAACCGGCCTCTGGGGAGCAGTTCTTC
few | TRBJ2-7 | TRBV18 | TRBD1 | CASSPTGGTSYEQYF | TGTGCCAGCTCCCCGACAGGGGGCACATCCTACGAGCAGTACTTC
. | TRBJ1-1 | TRBV3-1 | TRBD1 | CASSLQGGAKAFF | TGTGCCAGCAGCCTCCAAGGGGGCGCAAAAGCTTTCTTT
many | TRBJ2-1 | TRBV20-1 | TRBD1 | CSARALMGPGGQDFHEQFF | TGCAGTGCTAGAGCCCTGATGGGGCCTGGGGGACAGGACTTTCATGAGCAGTTCTTC
. | TRBJ1-5 | TRBV4-1 | TRBD1 | CASSQGQGLRGNQPQHF | TGCGCCAGCAGCCAAGGACAGGGCCTAAGGGGCAATCAGCCCCAGCATTTT
few | TRBJ2-1 | TRBV18 | . | CASSPPGKGDEQFF | TGTGCCAGCTCACCACCCGGGAAGGGGGATGAGCAGTTCTTC
many | TRBJ1-2 | TRBV5-1 | . | CASSSGTELVGYTF | TGCGCCAGCAGCTCGGGGACCGAGTTGGTTGGCTACACCTTC